Given below is one T cell receptor (beta chain) in context. This record belongs to a study of T cell changes during pregnancy in multiple sclerosis. Losses at the gene ends were 5 bases for V and 3 bases for J; bases not matched to a gene: 11. Germline lookup yields CDR1 SEHNR and CDR2 FQNEAQ (reference sequence). The length of the CDR3 is 17 residues. The table came from immunoSEQ multiplex PCR; TCRdb's copy has only in-frame clones and leaves some out. The sample consists of 65,000 to 85,000 clones, around 90% of them appearing once. The starting material was peripheral blood, obtained in the first trimester of pregnancy. This sequence joins TRBV7-9 and TRBJ1-1; TRBD1 matches 11 bases. The origin of this receptor is a female donor in good health, enrolled as a control in a pregnancy study. CDR3 loop: CASSLPRGQGAHTEAFF. Written as DNA, the CDR3 is TGTGCCAGCAGCCTACCCCGCGGACAGGGGGCGCACACTGAAGCTTTCTTT.